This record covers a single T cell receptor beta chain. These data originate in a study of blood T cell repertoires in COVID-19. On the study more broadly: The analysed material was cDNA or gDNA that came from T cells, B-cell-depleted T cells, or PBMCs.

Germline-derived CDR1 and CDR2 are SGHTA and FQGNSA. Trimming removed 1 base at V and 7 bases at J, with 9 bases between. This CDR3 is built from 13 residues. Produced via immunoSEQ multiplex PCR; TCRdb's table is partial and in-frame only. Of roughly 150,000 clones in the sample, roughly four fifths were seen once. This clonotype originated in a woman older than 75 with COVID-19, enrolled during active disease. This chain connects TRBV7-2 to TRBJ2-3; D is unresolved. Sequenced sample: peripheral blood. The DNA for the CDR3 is TGTGCCAGCAGCTTAGACCCCGCGAATACGCAGTATTTT. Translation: CASSLDPANTQYF.